These 5 T cell receptor beta chains came from one sample sequenced in a study of T cells in localized non-small cell lung cancer. The protocol was immunoSEQ multiplex PCR, while the TCRdb copy is restricted to in-frame clones and leaves out a portion. The sample holds 20,000 to 25,000 clones, approximately 90% seen once. This material consisted of peripheral blood, taken before any cancer treatment. The receptors were sampled from a male donor aged 60 or over with stage I squamous cell lung carcinoma.

The V call is TRBV19, the J call TRBJ1-1; 7 positions match TRBD1. With V trimmed by 11 bases and J by 6 bases, 15 bases remained unmatched. Germline V lookup: CDR1 LNHDA, CDR2 SQIVND (reference sequence). The CDR3 length is 14 residues. In nucleotides, the CDR3 is TGTGCCTCCAAAAAGGGACAGCATTCCGCTGAAGCTTTCTTT. Protein product: CASKKGQHSAEAFF. Based on the CDR3 plus reference TRBV19 and TRBJ1-1, the full variable domain is DGGITQSPKYLFRKEGQNVTLSCEQNLNHDAMYWYRQDPGQGLRLIYYSQIVNDFQKGDIAEGYSVSREKKESFPLTVTSAQKNPTAFYLCASKKGQHSAEAFFGQGTRLTVV.

The V call is TRBV11-3, the J call TRBJ1-6, with TRBD1 as a possible D gene (5 bases). Germline CDR1 SGHNT, CDR2 YENEEA. V shed 3 bases and J shed 9 bases, with 9 bases lying between them. The CDR3 runs to 13 residues. The CDR3 DNA reads TGTGCCAGCAGCTTGGGGGTCTCTTCACCCCTCCACTTT. It specifies CASSLGVSSPLHF.

This clone occurred a few times. This chain uses TRBV29-1 with TRBJ1-1; 10 bases line up with TRBD1. V shed 5 bases and J 0 bases; nucleotides not matched to a gene: 3. The CDR3 has 14 amino acids. CDR1 SQVTM and CDR2 ANQGSEA come from the germline V gene. The CDR3 sequence: CSVPGQGMNTEAFF. The CDR3 bases are TGCAGCGTTCCGGGACAGGGGATGAACACTGAAGCTTTCTTT.

The chain is built from TRBV6-5 and TRBJ2-2; the match to TRBD1 covers 9 bases. J was trimmed by 1 base and V by 8 bases; bases with no gene match: 5. This CDR3 is 15 amino acids long. Germline-derived CDR1 and CDR2 are MNHEY and SVGAGI. CDR3 sequence: CASLGTGKNTGELFF. DNA of the CDR3: TGTGCCAGCCTCGGGACAGGGAAGAACACCGGGGAGCTGTTTTTT.

The CDR3 region has the DNA TGTGCCAGCAGCAAAGCCCAGGGGCCCGTTCAGTTCTTC. Protein product: CASSKAQGPVQFF. V usage is TRBV21-1 and J usage is TRBJ2-1; the DNA was not used to check the table's D call, TRBD1. TRBV21-1 is a recognized pseudogene. There are 13 residues in the CDR3.